This is a list of T cell receptor beta chains from one sample in a study of molecular identifiers for immune sequencing clone quantification. In TCRdb, the PCR reads were re-called with MiXCR into one record per CDR3 protein. The sample includes 460,000 or so distinct CDR3 sequences, roughly a fifth seen only once; the top ten take 0.7% to 1%. The specimen was naive CD8+ T cells from blood, with Jurkat cell RNA spiked in. These receptor sequences come from a human donor in good health. Some libraries in this study had Jurkat cell RNA spiked in. The CDR3 runs from the conserved cysteine through the conserved F or W. The order of the fields is V gene, D gene, J gene, clone size, CDR3 DNA, CDR3 protein. D genes are given only for firm matches. Only some rows state a clone size, as once, few, many or a class for expanded clones.

V: TRBV5-1
D: NA
J: TRBJ2-3
size: many
DNA: TGCGCCAGCAGCTACGGGGGTTCAGATACGCAGTATTTT
CDR3: CASSYGGSDTQYF

V: TRBV7-9
D: TRBD2
J: TRBJ2-1
size: many
DNA: TGTGCCAGCGGAGGACTAGTAATCTACAATGAGCAGTTCTTC
CDR3: CASGGLVIYNEQFF

V: TRBV4-1
D: TRBD1
J: TRBJ2-7
size: many
DNA: TGCGCCAGCAGCCTATCTCCTGGACAGGGATTCTACGAGCAGTACTTC
CDR3: CASSLSPGQGFYEQYF

V: TRBV20-1
D: NA
J: TRBJ2-3
size: few
DNA: TGCAGTGCCCTTACTAGTCTAGGCACAGATACGCAGTATTTT
CDR3: CSALTSLGTDTQYF

V: TRBV19
D: TRBD2
J: TRBJ2-2
size: few
DNA: TGTGCCAGTAATGGCGGGGGGCGCACCGGGGAGCTGTTTTTT
CDR3: CASNGGGRTGELFF

V: TRBV20-1
D: NA
J: TRBJ2-1
size: NA
DNA: TGCAGTGCTAACGTCTTGGCCCACAAAACCTACAATGAGCAGTTCTTC
CDR3: CSANVLAHKTYNEQFF

V: TRBV12-3/TRBV12-4
D: NA
J: TRBJ2-7
size: NA
DNA: TGTGCCAGCAGGGCAGCAGGGAACCCCCAAACCTACGAGCAGTACTTC
CDR3: CASRAAGNPQTYEQYF

V: TRBV7-9
D: NA
J: TRBJ2-5
size: many
DNA: TGTGCCAGCAGCTTAGTCAGACAAGAGACCCAGTACTTC
CDR3: CASSLVRQETQYF

V: TRBV7-9
D: NA
J: TRBJ2-7
size: few
DNA: TGTGCCAGCAGCTTAGCCCAGGGTCTCTCCTACGAGCAGTACTTC
CDR3: CASSLAQGLSYEQYF

V: TRBV9
D: NA
J: TRBJ2-7
size: few
DNA: TGTGCCAGCAGCGTATTCGGGACGGCGGGTCCCGAGCAGTACTTC
CDR3: CASSVFGTAGPEQYF

V: TRBV4-3
D: TRBD1
J: TRBJ2-7
size: many
DNA: TGCGCCAGCAGCCAAGATGTGACAGGGCCATGGCAGTACTTC
CDR3: CASSQDVTGPWQYF

V: TRBV12-5
D: NA
J: TRBJ1-1
size: NA
DNA: TGTGCTAGTGGTAGGGGGGGGAACACTGAAGCTTTCTTT
CDR3: CASGRGGNTEAFF

V: TRBV21-1
D: NA
J: TRBJ1-5
size: few
DNA: TGTGCCAGCAGCAAACTGACAGTTAGCAATCAGACCCAGCATTTT
CDR3: CASSKLTVSNQTQHF

V: TRBV24-1
D: NA
J: TRBJ2-2
size: many
DNA: TGTGCCACCAGTCAGTACAAAACCGGGGAGCTGTTTTTT
CDR3: CATSQYKTGELFF

V: TRBV6-1
D: NA
J: TRBJ2-7
size: few
DNA: TGTGCCAGCAGGACTGCGAGCTACGAGCTGTACTTC
CDR3: CASRTASYELYF

V: TRBV29-1
D: NA
J: TRBJ2-7
size: many
DNA: TGCAGCGTGATAGCGGAGACTCTGTACGAGCAGTACTTC
CDR3: CSVIAETLYEQYF

V: TRBV20-1
D: NA
J: TRBJ2-7
size: many
DNA: TGCAGTGCAGACGCTAGGGATGAGAACGAGCAGTACTTC
CDR3: CSADARDENEQYF

V: TRBV27
D: NA
J: TRBJ2-3
size: few
DNA: TGTGCCAGCAGTTTGGTTCAGGGTAATACAGATACGCAGTATTTT
CDR3: CASSLVQGNTDTQYF

V: TRBV4-3
D: NA
J: TRBJ2-2
size: NA
DNA: TGCGCCAGCAGCCATGACGTGGGAAGCGCGAACACCGGGGAGCTGTTTTTT
CDR3: CASSHDVGSANTGELFF

V: TRBV7-9
D: TRBD2
J: TRBJ2-3
size: many
DNA: TGTGCCAGCAGCTCTAACAAAGGGGAGGGTCCAGATACGCAGTATTTT
CDR3: CASSSNKGEGPDTQYF

V: TRBV7-7
D: NA
J: TRBJ2-3
size: many
DNA: TGTGCTAGCAGCTTAGCGCCTTCAGATACGCAGTATTTT
CDR3: CASSLAPSDTQYF

V: TRBV20-1
D: NA
J: TRBJ1-1
size: many
DNA: TGCAGTGTGCGGGGGAATATGGCTTATGGGGACACTGAAGCTTTCTTT
CDR3: CSVRGNMAYGDTEAFF

V: TRBV14
D: NA
J: TRBJ2-1
size: few
DNA: TGTGCCAGCAGCCAAGATCTCCTTAGGGGGGGTGAGCAGTTCTTC
CDR3: CASSQDLLRGGEQFF

V: TRBV9
D: TRBD2
J: TRBJ2-7
size: NA
DNA: TGTGCCAGCAGCGCGGGACTAGCGGCGAGCTACGAGCAGTACTTC
CDR3: CASSAGLAASYEQYF